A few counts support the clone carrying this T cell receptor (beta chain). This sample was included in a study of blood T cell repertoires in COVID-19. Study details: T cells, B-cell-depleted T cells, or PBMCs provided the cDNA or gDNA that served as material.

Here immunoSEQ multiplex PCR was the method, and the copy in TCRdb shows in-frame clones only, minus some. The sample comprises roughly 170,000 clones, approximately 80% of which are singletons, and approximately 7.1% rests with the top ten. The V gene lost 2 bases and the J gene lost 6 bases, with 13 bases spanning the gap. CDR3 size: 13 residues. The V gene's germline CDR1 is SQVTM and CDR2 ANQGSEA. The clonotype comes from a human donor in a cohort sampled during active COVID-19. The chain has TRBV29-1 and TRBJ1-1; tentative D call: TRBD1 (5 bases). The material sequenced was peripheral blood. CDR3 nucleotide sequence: TGCAGCGTTGAACGCTCAGGGTTTTCTGAAGCTTTCTTT. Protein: CSVERSGFSEAFF.